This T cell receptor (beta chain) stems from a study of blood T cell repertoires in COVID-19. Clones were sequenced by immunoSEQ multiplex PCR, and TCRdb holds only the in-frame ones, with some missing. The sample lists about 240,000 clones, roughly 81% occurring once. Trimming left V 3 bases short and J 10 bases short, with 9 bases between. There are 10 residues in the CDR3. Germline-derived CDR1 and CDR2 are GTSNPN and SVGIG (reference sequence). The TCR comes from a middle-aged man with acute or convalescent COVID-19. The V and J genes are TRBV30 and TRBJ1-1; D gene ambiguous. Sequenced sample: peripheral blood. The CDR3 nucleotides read TGTGCCTGGAGGAGGGAGGCAGCTTTCTTT. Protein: CAWRREAAFF.